One sample yielded the 3 T cell receptor beta chains listed below, sequenced in a study of STAT3 mutations in large granular lymphocyte leukemia. These receptors lack a known antigen. TCRdb keeps only in-frame clones here, not all; method: immunoSEQ multiplex PCR. Of 35,000 or so clones in the sample, about 88% were seen once. Notes on the study in general: Every T-LGLL patient had at least one immunodominant TCRbeta clonotype.

The sequenced sample was PBMCs. All receptors come from a human donor with T large granular lymphocyte leukemia. Some clones in this sample may be carry-over from other donors' samples.

The chain is built from TRBV7-9 and TRBJ2-1; 12 bases line up with TRBD1. Germline V lookup: CDR1 SEHNR, CDR2 FQNEAQ (reference sequence). V was pared by 4 bases and J by 12 bases, with 13 bases of the junction left unmatched. The CDR3 loop spans 16 amino acids. The CDR3 spells CASSSLRDRGRIGQFF. The CDR3 bases are TGTGCCAGCAGCTCCCTACGGGACAGGGGGCGCATAGGGCAGTTCTTC.

CDR3 nucleotide sequence: TGTGCCAGCAGCTTACGGGATCCCTACGAGCAGTACTTC. As protein: CASSLRDPYEQYF. V gene TRBV7-9 combines with J gene TRBJ2-7; a weak D match, TRBD2 (5 bases). V gave up 2 bases and J gave up 2 bases, with 7 bases separating them. The CDR3 spans 13 residues. Germline loops: CDR1 SEHNR, CDR2 FQNEAQ (reference sequence). The full variable domain, its missing parts supplied by reference TRBV7-9 and TRBJ2-7, is DTGVSQNPRHKITKRGQNVTFRCDPISEHNRLYWYRQTLGQGPEFLTYFQNEAQLEKSRLLSDRFSAERPKGSFSTLEIQRTEQGDSAMYLCASSLRDPYEQYFGPGTRLTVT.

This clone showed up just a few times. This sequence joins TRBV19 and TRBJ1-6, with D possibly TRBD1 on 5 matching bases. Trimming cost V 6 bases and J 8 bases, with 20 bases left between them. There are 16 residues in the CDR3. Germline V gene sequence: CDR1 LNHDA, CDR2 SQIVND (reference sequence). The CDR3 sequence is CASRPRFQGRDSPLHF. CDR3 coding DNA: TGTGCCAGTAGACCTAGGTTCCAGGGTCGGGATTCACCCCTCCACTTT.